The entry below describes one T cell receptor (beta chain). This sample was taken from a study of siplizumab effects on memory and regulatory T cells. Generated by immunoSEQ multiplex PCR, the TCRdb table keeps only in-frame clones and is missing some. Of approximately 58,000 clones listed, approximately 93% are singletons. The receptor's source is a human donor in good health. Sequenced sample: CD8+ T cells sorted from blood.

The CDR3 nucleotides are TGTGCCAGCAGAGCGGGACAGGGGGTCACCTACGAGCAGTACTTC. Residues: CASRAGQGVTYEQYF. This chain connects TRBV2 to TRBJ2-7; TRBD1 matches at 11 bases. CDR1 and CDR2 (germline): SNHLY, FYNNEI. The CDR3 has 15 residues. With 6 bases clipped from V and 2 bases from J, the junction kept 6 bases outside the gene matches.